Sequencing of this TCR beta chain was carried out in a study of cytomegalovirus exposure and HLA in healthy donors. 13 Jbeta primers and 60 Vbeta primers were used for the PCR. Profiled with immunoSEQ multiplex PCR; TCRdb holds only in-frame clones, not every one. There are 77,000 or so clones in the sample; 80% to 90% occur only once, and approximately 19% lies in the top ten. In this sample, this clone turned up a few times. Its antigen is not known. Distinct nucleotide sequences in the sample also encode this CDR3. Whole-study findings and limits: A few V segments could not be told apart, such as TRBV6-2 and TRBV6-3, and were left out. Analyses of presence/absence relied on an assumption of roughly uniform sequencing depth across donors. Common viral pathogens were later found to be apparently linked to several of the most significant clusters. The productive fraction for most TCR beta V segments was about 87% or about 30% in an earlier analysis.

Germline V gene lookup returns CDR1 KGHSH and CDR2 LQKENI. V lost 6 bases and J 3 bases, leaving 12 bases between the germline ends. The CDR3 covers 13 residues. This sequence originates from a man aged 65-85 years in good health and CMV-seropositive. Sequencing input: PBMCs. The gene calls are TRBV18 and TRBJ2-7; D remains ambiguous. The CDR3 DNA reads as TGTGCCAGCTCCCCCCCGGTCCACTACGAGCAGTACTTC. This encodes CASSPPVHYEQYF.